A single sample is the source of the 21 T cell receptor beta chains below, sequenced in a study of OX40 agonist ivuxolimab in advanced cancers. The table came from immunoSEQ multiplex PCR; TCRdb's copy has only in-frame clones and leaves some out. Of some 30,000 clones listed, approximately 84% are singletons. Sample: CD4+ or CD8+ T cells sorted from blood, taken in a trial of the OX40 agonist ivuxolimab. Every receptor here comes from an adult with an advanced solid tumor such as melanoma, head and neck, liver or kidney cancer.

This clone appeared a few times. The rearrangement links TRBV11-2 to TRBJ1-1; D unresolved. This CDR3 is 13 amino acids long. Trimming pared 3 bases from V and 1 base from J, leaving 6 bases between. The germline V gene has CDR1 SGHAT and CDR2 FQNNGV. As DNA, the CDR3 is TGTGCCAGCAGCTTCGGCAGGAACACTGAAGCTTTCTTT. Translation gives CASSFGRNTEAFF.

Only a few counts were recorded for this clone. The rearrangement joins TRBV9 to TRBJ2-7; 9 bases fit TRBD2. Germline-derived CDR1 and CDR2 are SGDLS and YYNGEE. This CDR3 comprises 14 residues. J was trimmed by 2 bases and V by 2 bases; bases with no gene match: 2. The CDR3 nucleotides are TGTGCCAGCAGCGTTAGCGGGAGAGCCTACGAGCAGTACTTC. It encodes CASSVSGRAYEQYF.

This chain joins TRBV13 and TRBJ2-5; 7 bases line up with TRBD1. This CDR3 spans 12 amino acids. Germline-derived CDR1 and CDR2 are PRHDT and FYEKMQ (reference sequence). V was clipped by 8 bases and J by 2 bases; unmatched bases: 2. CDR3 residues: CASRTGQETQYF. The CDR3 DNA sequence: TGTGCCAGCCGGACAGGACAAGAGACCCAGTACTTC.

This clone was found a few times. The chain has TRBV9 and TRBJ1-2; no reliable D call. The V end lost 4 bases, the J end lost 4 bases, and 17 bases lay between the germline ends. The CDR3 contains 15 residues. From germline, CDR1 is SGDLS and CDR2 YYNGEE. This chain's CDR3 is CASSLSGGAFYGYTF. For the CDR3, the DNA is TGTGCCAGCAGCTTGTCCGGAGGCGCCTTCTATGGCTACACCTTC. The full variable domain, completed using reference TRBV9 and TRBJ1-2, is DSGVTQTPKHLITATGQRVTLRCSPRSGDLSVYWYQQSLDQGLQFLIQYYNGEERAKGNILERFSAQQFPDLHSELNLSSLELGDSALYFCASSLSGGAFYGYTFGSGTRLTVV.

CDR3 residues: CASAMGEYNEQFF. Written as DNA, the CDR3 is TGTGCTAGTGCCATGGGGGAGTACAATGAGCAGTTCTTC. The chain couples TRBV12-5 to TRBJ2-1, with D perhaps being TRBD1 or TRBD2 (5 bases each). V was pared by 7 bases and J by 4 bases, with 11 bases between. Germline V gene sequence: CDR1 LGHNT, CDR2 FRNRAP. This CDR3 has 13 residues.

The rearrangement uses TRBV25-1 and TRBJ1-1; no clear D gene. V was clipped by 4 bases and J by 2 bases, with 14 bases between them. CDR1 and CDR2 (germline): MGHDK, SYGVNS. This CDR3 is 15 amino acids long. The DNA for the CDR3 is TGTGCCAGCAGTGGATGGTACGAGGGCAACACTGAAGCTTTCTTT. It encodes CASSGWYEGNTEAFF.

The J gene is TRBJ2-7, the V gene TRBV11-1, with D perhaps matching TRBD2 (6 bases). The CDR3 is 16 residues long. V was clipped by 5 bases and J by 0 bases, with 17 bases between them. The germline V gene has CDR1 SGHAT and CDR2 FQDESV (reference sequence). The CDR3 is CASSLRGGQGSYEQYF. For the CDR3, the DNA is TGTGCCAGCAGCCTTCGGGGAGGCCAAGGCTCCTACGAGCAGTACTTC.

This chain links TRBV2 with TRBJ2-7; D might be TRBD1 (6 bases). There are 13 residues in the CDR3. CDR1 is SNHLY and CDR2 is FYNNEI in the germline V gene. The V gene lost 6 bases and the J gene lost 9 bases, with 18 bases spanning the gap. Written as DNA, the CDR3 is TGTGCCAGCAGACCGGGACACGAAACATGGCAGTACTTC. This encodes CASRPGHETWQYF.

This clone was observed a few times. CDR3 in amino acids: CASSQDWDRGGYTF. The CDR3 DNA follows: TGCGCCAGCAGCCAAGATTGGGACAGGGGAGGCTACACCTTC. This sequence joins TRBV4-1 and TRBJ1-2; 10 bases line up with TRBD1. J lost 8 bases, V lost 0 bases, and 3 bases had no gene match. Germline CDR1 reads MGHRA; CDR2 reads YSYEKL. There are 14 residues in the CDR3.

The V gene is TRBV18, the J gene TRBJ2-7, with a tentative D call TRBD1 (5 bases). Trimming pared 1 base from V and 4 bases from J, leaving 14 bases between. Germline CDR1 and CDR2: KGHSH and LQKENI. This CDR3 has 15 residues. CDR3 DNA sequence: TGTGCCAGCTCACCACAGGGGATCGGAGTGTACGAGCAGTACTTC. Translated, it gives CASSPQGIGVYEQYF.

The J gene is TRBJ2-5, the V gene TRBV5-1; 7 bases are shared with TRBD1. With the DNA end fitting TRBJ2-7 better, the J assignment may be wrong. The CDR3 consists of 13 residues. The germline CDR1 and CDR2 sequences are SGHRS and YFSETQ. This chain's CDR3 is CASSSGQDYEQYF. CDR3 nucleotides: TGCGCCAGCAGCTCTGGACAGGACTACGAGCAGTACTTC.

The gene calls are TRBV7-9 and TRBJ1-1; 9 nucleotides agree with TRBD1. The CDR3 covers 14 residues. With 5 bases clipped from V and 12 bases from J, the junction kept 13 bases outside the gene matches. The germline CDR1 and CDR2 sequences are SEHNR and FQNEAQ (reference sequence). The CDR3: CASSPQDRGWRTFF. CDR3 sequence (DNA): TGTGCCAGCAGCCCACAGGACAGGGGCTGGCGTACTTTCTTT.

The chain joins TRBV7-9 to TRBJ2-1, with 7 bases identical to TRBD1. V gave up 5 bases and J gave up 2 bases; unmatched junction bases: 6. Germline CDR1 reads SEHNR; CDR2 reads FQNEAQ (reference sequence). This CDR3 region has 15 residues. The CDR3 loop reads CASSPPGQTYNEQFF. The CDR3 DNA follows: TGTGCCAGCAGCCCGCCGGGACAGACCTACAATGAGCAGTTCTTC.

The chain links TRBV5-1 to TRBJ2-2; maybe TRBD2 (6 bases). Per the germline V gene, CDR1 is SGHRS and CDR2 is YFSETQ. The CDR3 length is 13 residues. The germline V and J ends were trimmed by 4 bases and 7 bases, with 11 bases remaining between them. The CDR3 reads CASSAGGDGELFF. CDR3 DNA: TGCGCCAGCAGCGCCGGGGGTGACGGGGAGCTGTTTTTT.

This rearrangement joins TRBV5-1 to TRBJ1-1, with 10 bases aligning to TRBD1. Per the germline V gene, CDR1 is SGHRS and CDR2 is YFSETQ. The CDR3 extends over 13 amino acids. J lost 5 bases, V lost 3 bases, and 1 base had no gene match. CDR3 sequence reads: CASSWTGGTEAFF. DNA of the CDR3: TGCGCCAGCAGCTGGACAGGGGGGACTGAAGCTTTCTTT. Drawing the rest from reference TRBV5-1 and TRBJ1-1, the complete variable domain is KAGVTQTPRYLIKTRGQQVTLSCSPISGHRSVSWYQQTPGQGLQFLFEYFSETQRNKGNFPGRFSGRQFSNSRSEMNVSTLELGDSALYLCASSWTGGTEAFFGQGTRLTVV.

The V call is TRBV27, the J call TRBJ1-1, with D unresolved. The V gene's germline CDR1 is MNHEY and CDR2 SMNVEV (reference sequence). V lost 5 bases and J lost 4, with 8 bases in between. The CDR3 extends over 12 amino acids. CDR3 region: CASSDTRTEAFF. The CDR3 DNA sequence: TGTGCCAGCAGTGATACCCGCACTGAAGCTTTCTTT.

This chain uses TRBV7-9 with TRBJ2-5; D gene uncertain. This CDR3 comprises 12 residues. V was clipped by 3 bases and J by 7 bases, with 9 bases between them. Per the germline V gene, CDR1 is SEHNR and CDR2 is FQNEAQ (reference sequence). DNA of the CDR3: TGTGCCAGCAGCTTGCCAGAAGGGACCCAGTACTTC. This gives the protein CASSLPEGTQYF.

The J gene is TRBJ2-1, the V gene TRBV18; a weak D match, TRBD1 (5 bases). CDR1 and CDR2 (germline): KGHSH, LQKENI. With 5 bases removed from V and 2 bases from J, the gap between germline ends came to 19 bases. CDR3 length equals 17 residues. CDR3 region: CASSSIRGPGTYNEQFF. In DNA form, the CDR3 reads TGTGCCAGCTCATCAATAAGGGGCCCCGGTACCTACAATGAGCAGTTCTTC. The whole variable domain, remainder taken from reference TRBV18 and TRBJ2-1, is NAGVMQNPRHLVRRRGQEARLRCSPMKGHSHVYWYRQLPEEGLKFMVYLQKENIIDESGMPKERFSAEFPKEGPSILRIQQVVRGDSAAYFCASSSIRGPGTYNEQFFGPGTRLTVL.

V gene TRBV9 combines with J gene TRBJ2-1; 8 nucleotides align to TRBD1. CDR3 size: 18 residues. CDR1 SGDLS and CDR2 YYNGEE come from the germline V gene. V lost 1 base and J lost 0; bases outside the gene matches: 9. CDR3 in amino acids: CASSVPQGAGGSYNEQFF. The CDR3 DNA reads TGTGCCAGCAGCGTACCCCAGGGGGCAGGGGGCTCCTACAATGAGCAGTTCTTC.

CDR3 loop: CASSLDGQDNQPQHF. DNA for the CDR3: TGTGCCAGCAGCTTAGATGGACAGGACAATCAGCCCCAGCATTTT. The chain carries TRBV7-9 and TRBJ1-5; 7 bases match TRBD1. Germline V gives CDR1 SEHNR, CDR2 FQNEAQ (reference sequence). This CDR3 comprises 15 residues. The V segment lost 1 base and the J segment 3 bases; nucleotides outside the gene matches: 3.

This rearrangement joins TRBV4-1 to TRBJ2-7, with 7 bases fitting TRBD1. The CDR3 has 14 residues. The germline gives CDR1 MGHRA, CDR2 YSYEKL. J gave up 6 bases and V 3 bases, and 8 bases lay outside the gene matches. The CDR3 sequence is CASSQAPTGLEQYF. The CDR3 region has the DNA TGCGCCAGCAGCCAGGCTCCGACAGGGCTCGAGCAGTACTTC.